This T cell receptor beta chain was recorded in a study of breast tumors, draining lymph nodes, adjacent tissues. The lymph nodes were axillary draining lymph nodes from breast cancer patients. This clonotype was recorded at least ten times. At one end, the junction sequence differs from germline, possibly due to a read error. TCRdb re-called the multiplex PCR reads with MiXCR, one entry per CDR3 protein. The sample consists of about 180,000 distinct CDR3 sequences, 30% to 35% of them appearing once. Germline V lookup: CDR1 SSHAT, CDR2 FNYEAQ (reference sequence). The CDR3 runs 17 residues. Source material: axillary lymph node tissue. The chain uses TRBV7-7 and TRBJ2-5, with 11 bases matching TRBD2. The receptor comes from a female donor with breast cancer. Some clones in this sample may be carry-over from other donors' samples. The CDR3 protein is CASSLTRLAGPQETQYF. The CDR3 DNA reads TGTGCTAGCAGCTTAACTCGACTAGCGGGGCCTCAAGAGACCCAGTACTTC.